This section outlines one T cell receptor beta chain sequence together with its context. Because the CDR3's place on the DNA is in doubt, the DNA is left out and the CDR3 is given as listed by TCRdb. This specimen comes from a study of technical replicates of blood from a few donors. Produced via immunoSEQ multiplex PCR; TCRdb's table is partial and in-frame only. The repertoire holds approximately 69,000 clones, with approximately 88% as singletons. The germline V gene encodes CDR1 LNHDA and CDR2 SQIVND (reference sequence). With termini counted, the CDR3 has 16 amino acids. The chain links TRBV19 to TRBJ2-5; the table's D gene call, TRBD1, was not cross checked with the DNA. This sequence originates from a human donor in good health. Some clones in this sample may be carry-over from other donors' samples. Sequenced material: PBMCs. The CDR3 loop reads CASSISAQGAQETQYF.